This T cell receptor beta chain was identified in a study of monozygotic twins with inflammatory bowel disease. Whole-study findings and limits: Heterogeneous immunosuppressive treatment regimens may have introduced variability into patient repertoires. Nothing supported a single strong signal or clonotype that was associated with IBD. Healthy co-twins, by inverse Simpson, had higher TCRbeta diversity than their siblings with IBD.

On this clonotype: Its antigen is unknown.

After re-calling the 5' RACE reads, TCRdb lists one entry per CDR3 protein, DNA absent. Its table lists about 160,000 distinct CDR3 sequences. This CDR3 has 15 residues. The V gene's germline CDR1 is SGHRS and CDR2 YFSETQ. Sequences were obtained from blood. The V and J genes are TRBV5-1 and TRBJ2-5; TCRdb's D call, TRBD1, is unchecked because there is no DNA. The clonotype was recovered from a human donor with ulcerative colitis or Crohn's disease, or a healthy co-twin of an affected twin (not recorded which). The CDR3 sequence is CASSLQGGEQETQYF.